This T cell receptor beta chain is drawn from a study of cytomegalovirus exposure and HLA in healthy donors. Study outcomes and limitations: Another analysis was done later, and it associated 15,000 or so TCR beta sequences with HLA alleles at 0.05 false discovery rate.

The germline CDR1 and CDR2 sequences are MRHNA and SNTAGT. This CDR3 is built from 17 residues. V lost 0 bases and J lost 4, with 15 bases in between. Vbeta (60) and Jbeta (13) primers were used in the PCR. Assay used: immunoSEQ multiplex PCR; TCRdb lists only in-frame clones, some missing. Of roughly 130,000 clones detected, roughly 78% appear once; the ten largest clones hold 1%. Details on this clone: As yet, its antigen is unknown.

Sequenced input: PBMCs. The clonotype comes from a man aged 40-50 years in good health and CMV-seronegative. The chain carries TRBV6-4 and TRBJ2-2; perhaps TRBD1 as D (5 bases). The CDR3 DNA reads TGTGCCAGCAGTGACTCCCTGAAGGGGCTGATCACCGGGGAGCTGTTTTTT. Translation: CASSDSLKGLITGELFF.